The next 5 T cell receptor beta chains were all read from a single sample in a study of T cells in Graves' hyperthyroidism and ophthalmopathy. Template material for amplifying TCR beta CDR3 regions consisted of RNA transcripts. During a first-round RT-PCR of the TCR CDR3, the HTBI primer set was used. TCRdb itself ran the multiplex PCR reads through MiXCR, one entry per CDR3 protein. The table lists about 360,000 distinct CDR3 sequences, about 18% of them singletons. Sequenced sample: blood. The receptor set was obtained from a woman under 30 with Graves' hyperthyroidism.

This clonotype was counted only a few times. The chain links TRBV3-1 to TRBJ2-7; the match to TRBD1 covers 10 bases. CDR1 is LGHDT and CDR2 is YNNKEL in the germline V gene (reference sequence). Trimming cost V 2 bases and J 5 bases; bases outside gene matches: 3. The CDR3 extends over 14 amino acids. Written as DNA, the CDR3 is TGTGCCAGCAGCCAACGACAGGGGGCAAACGAGCAGTACTTC. Translating gives CASSQRQGANEQYF.

This clonotype was recorded a few times. One junction end disagrees with the germline gene, perhaps due to a read error. V usage is TRBV12-5 and J usage is TRBJ1-2, with D perhaps TRBD1 (5 bases). The germline V gene has CDR1 LGHNT and CDR2 FRNRAP. The CDR3 totals 19 residues. The CDR3 DNA sequence: TGTGCTAGTGGTTTGGTACTTGGTCGCAGGGAAAGAGATAACCATGGCTACACCTTC. This sequence encodes CASGLVLGRRERDNHGYTF.

In its sample, this clonotype was seen many times. The J gene is TRBJ2-7, the V gene TRBV11-2; 8 nucleotides line up with TRBD2. The germline CDR1 and CDR2 sequences are SGHAT and FQNNGV. CDR3 length: 14 amino acids. The V and J ends lost 6 bases and 2 bases, in that order; junction bases with no gene match: 6. The CDR3 nucleotides read TGTGCCAGCAGTCCTAGGCGGGAGGCCTACGAGCAGTACTTC. Amino acids: CASSPRREAYEQYF.

The CDR3 DNA reads TGCGCCAGCAGCCAACCGGGACTCGGGAACACTGAAGCTTTCTTT. Translated, it gives CASSQPGLGNTEAFF. The chain couples TRBV4-1 to TRBJ1-1; tentatively, D is TRBD1 (5 bases). The V gene's germline CDR1 is MGHRA and CDR2 YSYEKL. V lost 2 bases to trimming and J lost 1 base, with 11 bases between them. The CDR3 consists of 15 residues.

This clonotype was detected only a few times. This may come from a read error, since a much larger clone is one base off. The V call is TRBV11-3, the J call TRBJ2-5; 8 positions agree with TRBD1. CDR1 and CDR2 from the germline V gene are SGHNT and YENEEA. The CDR3 loop spans 13 amino acids. The CDR3 coding sequence is TGTGCCAGCAGCGTCGACAGGGGAGAGACCAAGTACTTC. Translation gives CASSVDRGETKYF.